A selection of T cell receptor beta chains follows, all from one sample in a study of CD8 T cells in ankylosing spondylitis. MiXCR, applied by TCRdb to the 5' RACE reads, yields one record per CDR3 protein. The profile shows roughly 100,000 distinct CDR3 sequences, roughly 8.3% of them singletons. The sequenced sample consisted of blood, either unsorted or a sorted T cell fraction (not recorded which). The receptors were sampled from a male donor with ankylosing spondylitis or in good health (not recorded which). Both conserved end residues are part of each CDR3. A D gene is named only where the DNA matches it firmly. Not every row has a clone size; where given, it reads once, few, many or a size class.

TGCAGCGTTGAAGATCCGGGACACGCGGCAGGTACGCAGTATTTT	CSVEDPGHAAGTQYF	NA	TRBV29-1	TRBJ2-3	NA
TGTGCCTGGGACAGGGCGAGGAGGGGCTACACCTTC	CAWDRARRGYTF	many	TRBV30	TRBJ1-2	TRBD1
TGCGCCAGCAGTGACGGAAGCGGGGTCCTTTACGAGCAGTACTTC	CASSDGSGVLYEQYF	many	TRBV10-2	TRBJ2-7	TRBD2
TGTGCCACCAGTGGAGCAGGGAAAGAGACCCAGTACTTC	CATSGAGKETQYF	many	TRBV24-1	TRBJ2-5	NA
TGCAGCGTTGAAAGGGGACAGGTCACAGATACGCAGTATTTT	CSVERGQVTDTQYF	many	TRBV29-1	TRBJ2-3	TRBD1
TGTGCCAGCAGCCAAGACCGCTCCTACGAGCAGTACTTC	CASSQDRSYEQYF	many	TRBV3-1	TRBJ2-7	NA
TGTGCCAGCAGTTCGGGGACTAGCATGAACACCGGGGAGCTGTTTTTT	CASSSGTSMNTGELFF	many	TRBV6-2/TRBV6-3	TRBJ2-2	TRBD2
TGTGCCAGCTCAACCGGTTCGGGGGCGTACGAGCAGTACTTC	CASSTGSGAYEQYF	few	TRBV18	TRBJ2-7	NA
TGTGCCAGCAGCCGAACCGGGACGGATAACTACAATGAGCAGTTCTTC	CASSRTGTDNYNEQFF	NA	TRBV7-8	TRBJ2-1	NA
TGCGCCAGCAGCCAAGATGGGAACGTTTGGGATGAGCAGTTCTTC	CASSQDGNVWDEQFF	many	TRBV4-3	TRBJ2-1	NA
TGCAGTGCCAGTCTAGAAGGGGTAGCCAAAAACATTCAGTACTTC	CSASLEGVAKNIQYF	many	TRBV20-1	TRBJ2-4	NA
TGTGCCAGCAGTTTGAGTCAGGGGTGGACTGAAGCTTTCTTT	CASSLSQGWTEAFF	many	TRBV12-3/TRBV12-4	TRBJ1-1	NA
TGTGCCAGCAGTCCACCGAACACCGGGGAGCTGTTTTTT	CASSPPNTGELFF	many	TRBV12-3/TRBV12-4	TRBJ2-2	NA
TGTGCCAGCAGCTTGGGGACGGACGGATCGAACACCGGGGAGCTGTTTTTT	CASSLGTDGSNTGELFF	few	TRBV11-2	TRBJ2-2	NA
TGCGCCAGCAGCCGAGTCCGGGGGGCTTCCACGGGGAACACTGAAGCTTTCTTT	CASSRVRGASTGNTEAFF	many	TRBV4-3	TRBJ1-1	NA
TGTGCCAGCAGCCAAACAGGGTACGAACAGCCCCAGCATTTT	CASSQTGYEQPQHF	many	TRBV3-1	TRBJ1-5	NA
TGCGCCAGCAGCCTAGCCCCGACCGCGTCCCAGTACTTC	CASSLAPTASQYF	many	TRBV5-1	TRBJ2-5	NA
TGTGCCAGCTCACAGACAGAGAACACTGAAGCTTTCTTT	CASSQTENTEAFF	NA	TRBV18	TRBJ1-1	NA
TGCAGCCCCTCGGGGGGGGCATTGAACACTGAAGCTTTCTTT	CSPSGGALNTEAFF	many	TRBV29-1	TRBJ1-1	NA
TGTGCCAGCAGCCGGCAAAGCCTAGGCGGCCAAGCTTTCTTT	CASSRQSLGGQAFF	many	TRBV7-2	TRBJ1-1	NA
TGCGCCAGCAGCCGAGCAGGGGGAGAGACCCAGTACTTC	CASSRAGGETQYF	many	TRBV4-3	TRBJ2-5	TRBD1
TGTGCCAGCAGTACACAGGGGGTAAACGGCAATCAGCCCCAGCATTTT	CASSTQGVNGNQPQHF	many	TRBV12-3/TRBV12-4	TRBJ1-5	TRBD1
TGCGCCAGCAGCTTGGAGTGGTTCTACGAGCAGTACTTC	CASSLEWFYEQYF	few	TRBV5-1	TRBJ2-7	NA
TGCAGTGCTAGTCGGCTAGCGGGACACAATGAGCAGTTCTTC	CSASRLAGHNEQFF	many	TRBV20-1	TRBJ2-1	TRBD2
TGCGCCAGCAGCTTGTACGGGGACCCCGGAAACACCATATATTTT	CASSLYGDPGNTIYF	many	TRBV5-1	TRBJ1-3	NA
TGTGCCAGTAGGGCTTCCGGGACAGGGCTTTGGTATTCACCCCTCCACTTT	CASRASGTGLWYSPLHF	many	TRBV19	TRBJ1-6	TRBD1
TGTGCCTGGAGTAACAGGGACACTGAAGCTTTCTTT	CAWSNRDTEAFF	few	TRBV30	TRBJ1-1	NA
TGCAGTGCGCGGGACAGGGGCATCACCGGGGAGCTGTTTTTT	CSARDRGITGELFF	NA	TRBV20-1	TRBJ2-2	TRBD1
TGTGCCAGTAGTATGTCAGGGAGCTCCTACGAGCAGTACTTC	CASSMSGSSYEQYF	many	TRBV19	TRBJ2-7	NA
TGTGCCAGCATTCTCAACGCGCGGGGTTCGAGCTACACCTTC	CASILNARGSSYTF	many	TRBV12-3/TRBV12-4	TRBJ1-2	NA
TGTGCCAGCAGCTCCCTGACCGGGACAGGGATAGGAAAACTGTTTTTT	CASSSLTGTGIGKLFF	many	TRBV7-8	TRBJ1-4	TRBD1
TGCAGTGCCGGGCCCTATATTGCTAATGAGCAGTTCTTC	CSAGPYIANEQFF	many	TRBV20-1	TRBJ2-1	NA
TGTGCCAGCAGCTGGGTGGGACAGGCCTCCACAGATACGCAGTATTTT	CASSWVGQASTDTQYF	many	TRBV5-5	TRBJ2-3	TRBD1
TGTGCCAGCAGTTACGCGCCGTCCACTGAAGCTTTCTTT	CASSYAPSTEAFF	many	TRBV6-2/TRBV6-3	TRBJ1-1	NA
TGTGCCAGCAGCTTGGACGGTTACAGGGGGCGGCGGGGATTCACCACTGAAGCTTTCTTT	CASSLDGYRGRRGFTTEAFF	few	TRBV5-6	TRBJ1-1	TRBD1
TGTGCCAGCACTCTCCTTACCGGGACTAGCGGGTACAATGAGCAGTTCTTC	CASTLLTGTSGYNEQFF	NA	TRBV7-2	TRBJ2-1	TRBD2
TGTGTCAGTACCCACGGATCCCTGACTTATGAGCAGTTCTTC	CVSTHGSLTYEQFF	NA	TRBV21-1	TRBJ2-1	NA
TGTGCCAGCAGCTTTCCGGAAAAGGGGGCGCTTGAGCAGTACTTC	CASSFPEKGALEQYF	many	TRBV7-9	TRBJ2-7	TRBD1
TGTGCCAGCAGTGGACCCTTAGCGGCCTTCGGCGAGCAGTACTTC	CASSGPLAAFGEQYF	many	TRBV6-2/TRBV6-3	TRBJ2-7	NA
TGTGCCAGCTGTCACGACCGTTGGACAGGGGGAAGGGGTTTT	CASCHDRWTGGRGF	many	TRBV7-2	TRBJ1-5	TRBD1
TGTGCCAGCAGCTTCCTAGCGGGAGCTTACAATGAGCAGTTCTTC	CASSFLAGAYNEQFF	many	TRBV7-2	TRBJ2-1	TRBD2
TGTGCCAGCTCACGGGACAGGGTTGAGAACACTGAAGCTTTCTTT	CASSRDRVENTEAFF	many	TRBV18	TRBJ1-1	TRBD1
TGTGCCAGCAGTCCATCCCGACAGGGAGTCAATGAAAAACTGTTTTTT	CASSPSRQGVNEKLFF	many	TRBV12-3/TRBV12-4	TRBJ1-4	TRBD1
TGCGCCAGCAGCTCCGCGGGAGTCAGGTACAATGAGCAGTTCTTC	CASSSAGVRYNEQFF	few	TRBV5-1	TRBJ2-1	TRBD2
TGTGCCAGCAGCCAAGATTCGCACAACAATGAGCAGTTCTTC	CASSQDSHNNEQFF	many	TRBV4-2	TRBJ2-1	NA
TGTGCCAGCAGGCTCAACCCAGGGGATTATACGCAGTATTTT	CASRLNPGDYTQYF	many	TRBV7-3	TRBJ2-3	NA
TGCGCCAGCAGCCAATGGCCAACCGGGACTATTCAATACAATGAGCAGTTCTTC	CASSQWPTGTIQYNEQFF	many	TRBV4-3	TRBJ2-1	TRBD2
TGCAGTGCTAGGGACCCCTACACAGATACGCAGTATTTT	CSARDPYTDTQYF	many	TRBV20-1	TRBJ2-3	NA
TGTGCCAGCAGCTTGGACAGTTTCTACAATGAGCAGTTCTTC	CASSLDSFYNEQFF	many	TRBV7-2	TRBJ2-1	NA
TGTGCCAGCAGCTTAGTGAGGGTCCGCACCGGGGAGCTGTTTTTT	CASSLVRVRTGELFF	many	TRBV7-2	TRBJ2-2	NA
TGTGCCAGCAGCTTAGTAGCGGAGTACAATGAGCAGTTCTTC	CASSLVAEYNEQFF	NA	TRBV7-2	TRBJ2-1	NA
TGTGCCAGCAGTTACTCGGGACACCGAAATCAGCCCCAGCATTTT	CASSYSGHRNQPQHF	many	TRBV6-5	TRBJ1-5	NA